This record covers a single T cell receptor beta chain. As yet, its antigen is unknown. These data originate in a study of T-cell memory formation after mild COVID-19. General study findings and limits: Contracting clones localized mainly to CM and EM when CD4+ and mainly to EMRA when CD8+.

TCRdb used MiXCR to reprocess the 5' RACE reads, holding one entry per CDR3 protein. The sample shows around 300,000 distinct CDR3 sequences, approximately 14% of them seen only once. The CDR3 sequence is 14 residues long. After removal of 4 bases from V and 3 bases from J, the junction contained 5 bases not matched to a gene. Germline-derived CDR1 and CDR2 are SNHLY and FYNNEI. The sequence derives from a man between 18 and 35 years old who had mild COVID-19 (a few samples of this study predate the infection). Cell type and time point are not known. This sequence joins TRBV2 and TRBJ2-5; TRBD1 matches at 7 bases. The sample comprised PBMCs or a T cell subset sorted from them (not recorded which). The CDR3 DNA reads as TGTGCCAGCAGTGGGGGACAGTGGGAAGAGACCCAGTACTTC. Translated, it gives CASSGGQWEETQYF.